The rows below give T cell receptor beta chains drawn from one sample of a study of blood T cell repertoires in COVID-19. Profiling relied on immunoSEQ multiplex PCR, and the TCRdb table lists in-frame clones only, not all of them. The repertoire has 100,000 to 120,000 clones, around 85% of them found once; the top ten carry roughly 5%. Sequencing was carried out using peripheral blood. The receptors come from a woman aged 60-75 years with COVID-19, enrolled during active disease. CDR3s include the opening cysteine and the closing phenylalanine or tryptophan. Fields, in order: CDR3 length, V gene, CDR3 protein.

cdr3_length: 15; v_call: TRBV6-1; cdr3_aa: CASSEVSGSTDTQYF
cdr3_length: 14; v_call: TRBV11-2; cdr3_aa: CASSLDHGGTEAFF
cdr3_length: 20; v_call: TRBV7-6; cdr3_aa: CASSLRGRSTGFSSGNTIYF
cdr3_length: 18; v_call: TRBV5-1; cdr3_aa: CASSSPLYSGDRKETQYF
cdr3_length: 15; v_call: TRBV7-3; cdr3_aa: CASSPSGGAENIQYF
cdr3_length: 15; v_call: TRBV5-4; cdr3_aa: CASSLSSLSTDTQYF
cdr3_length: 14; v_call: TRBV19; cdr3_aa: CASTPGLLNYGYTF
cdr3_length: 19; v_call: TRBV5-6; cdr3_aa: CASSGTGNNPLSGANVLTF
cdr3_length: 15; v_call: TRBV3-1/TRBV3-2; cdr3_aa: CASSLAGTGKSKAFF
cdr3_length: 18; v_call: TRBV28; cdr3_aa: CASSLSTGLGAIDNEQFF
cdr3_length: 13; v_call: TRBV7-2; cdr3_aa: CASSLETGYEQYF
cdr3_length: 15; v_call: TRBV19; cdr3_aa: CASTALDRPYEKLFF
cdr3_length: 14; v_call: TRBV18; cdr3_aa: CASSQGATNEKLFF
cdr3_length: 19; v_call: TRBV19; cdr3_aa: CASKRGHGQGSVDWEGYTF
cdr3_length: 12; v_call: TRBV9; cdr3_aa: CASSPSSYGYTF
cdr3_length: 15; v_call: TRBV5-1; cdr3_aa: CASRPRDRGREKLFF
cdr3_length: 13; v_call: TRBV9; cdr3_aa: CASSSGVANEQFF
cdr3_length: 15; v_call: TRBV4-3; cdr3_aa: CASSQDLSGGQPQHF
cdr3_length: 13; v_call: TRBV11-3; cdr3_aa: CASSPGGRTEAFF
cdr3_length: 15; v_call: TRBV28; cdr3_aa: CASSFIGESYNEQFF
cdr3_length: 14; v_call: TRBV7-3; cdr3_aa: CASSPSSFTYEQYF
cdr3_length: 13; v_call: TRBV12-3/TRBV12-4; cdr3_aa: CASSFEDGRRYTF
cdr3_length: 14; v_call: TRBV19; cdr3_aa: CASSWAASKNIQYF
cdr3_length: 13; v_call: TRBV5-4; cdr3_aa: CASSLVGGYGYTF
cdr3_length: 14; v_call: TRBV5-4; cdr3_aa: CASSPSGGSYEQYF
cdr3_length: 16; v_call: TRBV4-1; cdr3_aa: CASSHLGQGEDQPQHF
cdr3_length: 18; v_call: TRBV6-2/TRBV6-3; cdr3_aa: CASSYIRGGAWSNQPQHF
cdr3_length: 17; v_call: TRBV6-6; cdr3_aa: CASRRVGTGGARQPQHF
cdr3_length: 15; v_call: TRBV7-8; cdr3_aa: CASSSGQGSNQPQHF
cdr3_length: 14; v_call: TRBV13; cdr3_aa: CASSSEQDGNEQFF
cdr3_length: 15; v_call: TRBV4-2; cdr3_aa: CASSLQTSGAYEQYF
cdr3_length: 15; v_call: TRBV5-4; cdr3_aa: CASSLVGGADYGYTF
cdr3_length: 13; v_call: TRBV27; cdr3_aa: CASSLTGPETQYF
cdr3_length: 17; v_call: TRBV2; cdr3_aa: CASSTSYTSGASYEQYF
cdr3_length: 12; v_call: TRBV29-1; cdr3_aa: CSGGLAEGEQFF
cdr3_length: 12; v_call: TRBV11-3; cdr3_aa: CASSFTGSEAFF
cdr3_length: 11; v_call: TRBV19; cdr3_aa: CASGVQTEAFF
cdr3_length: 15; v_call: TRBV7-3; cdr3_aa: CASSLIVQGGQPQHF
cdr3_length: 15; v_call: TRBV5-4; cdr3_aa: CASSVPGTGLDGYTF
cdr3_length: 19; v_call: TRBV7-8; cdr3_aa: CASSLSRLAGGDRYNEQFF
cdr3_length: 19; v_call: TRBV7-2; cdr3_aa: CASRGGGGFWTGDNSPLHF
cdr3_length: 16; v_call: TRBV5-1; cdr3_aa: CASSYGLAGGQETQYF